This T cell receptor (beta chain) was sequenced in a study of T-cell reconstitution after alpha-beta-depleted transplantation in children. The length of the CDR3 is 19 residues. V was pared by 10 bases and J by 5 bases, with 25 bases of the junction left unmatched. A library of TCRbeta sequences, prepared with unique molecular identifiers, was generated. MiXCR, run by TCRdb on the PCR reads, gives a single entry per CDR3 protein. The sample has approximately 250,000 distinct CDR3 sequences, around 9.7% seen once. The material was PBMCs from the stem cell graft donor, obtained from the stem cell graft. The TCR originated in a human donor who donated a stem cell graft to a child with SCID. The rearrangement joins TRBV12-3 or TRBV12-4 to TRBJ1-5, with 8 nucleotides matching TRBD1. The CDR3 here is CAITAAGTGISQAHQPQHF. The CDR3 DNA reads TGTGCCATAACTGCGGCCGGGACAGGCATCTCACAGGCTCATCAGCCCCAGCATTTT.